This T cell receptor beta chain was sequenced during a study of neoadjuvant nivolumab and ipilimumab in lung cancer. Findings and limits, study-wide: From pretherapy to surgery, tumor richness and clonality rose with dual therapy. Compared with tumor-adjacent uninvolved lung, resected tumors showed greater richness and clonality. Blood richness before therapy tracked richness in tumors resected after neoadjuvant therapy. TCR clonality did not significantly correlate with pathologic tumor regression.

The germline gives CDR1 MNHEY, CDR2 SMNVEV (reference sequence). The V and J ends lost 6 bases and 4 bases, in that order; junction bases with no gene match: 8. The CDR3 covers 14 residues. Comment on this clone: The antigen remains undetermined.

Produced via immunoSEQ multiplex PCR; TCRdb's table is partial and in-frame only. Found here are 30,000 to 35,000 clones, under 95% of them singletons; the top ten hold roughly 2%. Sequenced here: peripheral blood, sampled after neoadjuvant nivolumab, alone or with ipilimumab, at or shortly before surgery. The V and J genes are TRBV27 and TRBJ2-5; TRBD2 aligns across 7 bases. The receptor comes from an adult with non-small cell lung cancer. CDR3 protein: CASSPSGTGETQYF. CDR3 nucleotide sequence: TGTGCCAGCAGCCCGAGCGGGACGGGAGAGACCCAGTACTTC.